The rows below give T cell receptor beta chains drawn from one sample of a study of blood T cell repertoires in COVID-19. Only in-frame clones appear in the TCRdb table, and some are missing; sequencing was by immunoSEQ multiplex PCR. The sample carries roughly 71,000 clones, about 80% recorded once. Specimen: peripheral blood. Source of these receptors: a man in his sixties or seventies who had recovered from COVID-19. CDR3s include the opening cysteine and the closing phenylalanine or tryptophan. The D gene is left open where the match is weak. Not all rows give a size; the values are once, few, many and, for expanded clones, a class.

v_call	clone_size	d_call	j_call	cdr3_nt	cdr3_aa
TRBV5-1	once	TRBD1	TRBJ2-5	TGCGCCAGCAGCTCCGGGACAGGGGCCGGGGAGACCCAGTACTTC	CASSSGTGAGETQYF
TRBV11-2	-	TRBD1	TRBJ2-1	TGTGCCAGCATAAACAGGGGGTACAATGAGCAGTTCTTC	CASINRGYNEQFF
TRBV15	medium-sized	-	TRBJ2-7	TGTGCCACCAGCAGAGAGGGGACTGCCTTGGAGCAGTACTTC	CATSREGTALEQYF
TRBV10-3	once	TRBD1	TRBJ2-7	TGTGCCATCAGGGGAGACAGGGTAGGTGGGTACGAGCAGTACTTC	CAIRGDRVGGYEQYF
TRBV4-3	-	-	TRBJ2-3	TGCGCCAGCAGCCAAGATGCAGGGTTAACAGATACGCAGTATTTT	CASSQDAGLTDTQYF
TRBV13	-	TRBD1	TRBJ1-2	TGTGCCAGCAGCCCCTCAGGGGGACGTCTCTACACCTTC	CASSPSGGRLYTF
TRBV10-3	-	-	TRBJ1-1	TGTGCCATCAGTGAGTCGGAGGCAAATGTGAACACTGAAGCTTTCTTT	CAISESEANVNTEAFF
TRBV7-2	-	-	TRBJ2-3	TGTGCCAGCAGCCCGGACAGTTCTGGGACGCAGTATTTT	CASSPDSSGTQYF
TRBV3-1/TRBV3-2	-	-	TRBJ2-1	TGTGCCAGCAGCCAGATTCAGGGTAGCTCCTACAATGAGCAGTTCTTC	CASSQIQGSSYNEQFF
TRBV29-1	-	TRBD1	TRBJ2-2	TGCAGCGTGGACAGGGGACTCGGGGAGCTGTTTTTT	CSVDRGLGELFF
TRBV10-3	few	TRBD1	TRBJ1-2	TGTGCCATCAGTGCTAGGTCGGGTGCCTTGATGGACAGGTCTTTCTTCTATGGCTACACCTTC	CAISARSGALMDRSFFYGYTF
TRBV5-1	-	-	TRBJ1-1	TGCGCCAGCAGCTTCTCGCAGGACAGCTTTTCCTTGAACACTGAAGCTTTCTTT	CASSFSQDSFSLNTEAFF
TRBV6-2/TRBV6-3	-	TRBD2	TRBJ2-7	TGTGCCAGCAGTTACTCCTGGCTAGCGGGAGCCTACGAGCAGTACTTC	CASSYSWLAGAYEQYF
TRBV28	-	TRBD1	TRBJ2-7	TGTGCCAGCAGTTTCGACCAGGGGGACTACGAGCAGTACTTC	CASSFDQGDYEQYF
TRBV7-6	few	-	TRBJ1-3	TGTGCCAGCAGCTCCAGGTTTGGCGGAAACACCATATATTTT	CASSSRFGGNTIYF
TRBV7-2	-	-	TRBJ1-5	TGTGCCAGCAGCTCTGGACAGTTGGGTGGGCAGCCCCAGCATTTT	CASSSGQLGGQPQHF
TRBV6-2/TRBV6-3	-	TRBD1	TRBJ1-5	TGTGCCAGCAGTGACCTAGGACAGGGTGCAGGTCAGCCCCAGCATTTT	CASSDLGQGAGQPQHF
TRBV9	-	TRBD2	TRBJ2-3	TGTGCCAGCAGCCCGCGGGGGACAGATACGCAGTATTTT	CASSPRGTDTQYF
TRBV28	once	TRBD1	TRBJ1-5	TGTGCCAGCAGCATCGGGACAGGGGGGGATCAGCCCCAGCATTTT	CASSIGTGGDQPQHF
TRBV28	-	TRBD1	TRBJ1-3	TGTGCCAGCAGTCGAGACAGGGGCGGAAACACCATATATTTT	CASSRDRGGNTIYF
TRBV5-6	-	-	TRBJ2-1	TGTGCCAGCAGCTTGACAGGGAAAAGCTCCTACAATGAGCAGTTCTTC	CASSLTGKSSYNEQFF
TRBV6-2/TRBV6-3	-	TRBD2	TRBJ2-3	TGTGCCAGCACCCCCCGGGGAGGGACGCCAGATACGCAGTATTTT	CASTPRGGTPDTQYF
TRBV11-1	-	TRBD2	TRBJ2-7	TGTGCCAGCAGCCCCTCAGCAGCGGGGAGAACCTACGAGCAGTACTTC	CASSPSAAGRTYEQYF
TRBV25-1	-	-	TRBJ2-5	TGTGCCAGCAGCCGAAGGGGTTACGGAGAGACCCAGTACTTC	CASSRRGYGETQYF
TRBV30	-	-	TRBJ2-5	TGTGCCTGGAGTGTCCAGGAGGGGGAGACCCAGTACTTC	CAWSVQEGETQYF
TRBV6-2/TRBV6-3	-	TRBD1	TRBJ2-7	TGTGCCAGCAGTGACCCGGGACAGGGTTCGTCCGAGCAGTACTTC	CASSDPGQGSSEQYF
TRBV28	-	TRBD1	TRBJ1-2	TGTGCCAGCAGTTTCCGGGACAGGGGTTGGGGTGGCTACACCTTC	CASSFRDRGWGGYTF
TRBV6-2/TRBV6-3	-	-	TRBJ1-4	TGTGCCAGCAGTTTTAGGACAAGCGATGCAACTAATGAAAAACTGTTTTTT	CASSFRTSDATNEKLFF
TRBV10-2	-	-	TRBJ2-7	TGCGCCAGCGGAATGGGGGGGCTCGACGAGCAGTACTTC	CASGMGGLDEQYF
TRBV5-4	-	-	TRBJ1-6	TGTGCCAGCAGCTCCCGGGACTCAAGACGGTATAATTCACCCCTCCACTTT	CASSSRDSRRYNSPLHF
TRBV28	-	TRBD1	TRBJ1-2	TGTGCCAGCAGAGCCCCCGGGACAGGCTATGGCTACACCTTC	CASRAPGTGYGYTF
TRBV6-5	-	-	TRBJ1-2	TGTGCCAGCAGTTACTCCAGGGGCGCGGTTGGCTACACCTTC	CASSYSRGAVGYTF